This T cell receptor beta chain comes out of a study of PD-L1 blockade in urothelial cancer. Study-wide findings and caveats: Durable-benefit patients had greater expansion of tumor-associated blood clones at 3 weeks.

Data came from immunoSEQ multiplex PCR; TCRdb stores just in-frame clones and leaves some out. The sample includes about 51,000 clones, approximately 86% of them seen just once. Notes on this clone: Its antigen is unidentified.

The CDR3 consists of 15 residues. Germline V gene sequence: CDR1 LNHDA, CDR2 SQIVND (reference sequence). Unmatched junction bases numbered 12, after V lost 9 bases and J lost 7 bases. V gene TRBV19 combines with J gene TRBJ1-4; 9 nucleotides agree with TRBD1. The clonotype comes from a man in his sixties with urothelial cancer. Material: PBMCs, obtained around atezolizumab (anti-PD-L1) treatment. In DNA form, the CDR3 reads TGTGCCAGCCGGCGGCCGGACAGGGGAAGTGAAAAACTGTTTTTT. This gives the protein CASRRPDRGSEKLFF.